A single T cell receptor beta chain is shown here with its context. Its cognate antigen is unknown. From the 5' RACE reads, TCRdb called clonotypes with MiXCR, one entry per CDR3 protein. Among about 32,000 distinct CDR3 sequences listed, about 24% were seen once. Study-wide points: Greatest tumor Treg TCR overlap was with tumor naive CD4+ cells.

CD4+CD45RO+CD25- cells were isolated as memory CD4+ T cells. Sequences were obtained from memory CD4+ T cells sorted from blood. The subset denotes: memory CD4+ T cells, CD4+CD45RO+CD25-. The sequence came from a female donor with breast cancer.

The chain's CDR3 is CASSKVGGTDTQYF. The CDR3 nucleotides read TGTGCCAGCAGCAAAGTCGGAGGCACAGATACGCAGTATTTT. The chain has TRBV21-1 and TRBJ2-3. TRBV21-1 is deemed a pseudogene. The CDR3 is 14 residues long.